Listed below are T cell receptor beta chains from one sample, sequenced in a study of vaccination effects on CD4 cells after COVID-19. Assay used: immunoSEQ multiplex PCR; TCRdb lists only in-frame clones, some missing. Among approximately 17,000 clones listed, about 70% were seen once. The antigens of these receptors remain unknown. The sequencing used CD4+ T cells from PBMCs cultured with SARS-CoV-2 spike peptides, collected after COVID-19 vaccination. Every receptor here comes from a human donor who received a COVID-19 vaccine. CDR3s include the opening cysteine and the closing phenylalanine or tryptophan. D genes are given only for firm matches. Clone sizes are given selectively: once, few, many, or a class where the clone is expanded.

>TRBV28|TRBJ1-1|.|.
TGTGCCAGCAGTGGAGAGTTAAACACTGAAGCTTTCTTT
CASSGELNTEAFF
>TRBV18|TRBJ2-3|TRBD2|few
TGTGCCAGCTCACCGTCGGGGGGAAGCACAGATACGCAGTATTTT
CASSPSGGSTDTQYF
>TRBV4-1|TRBJ2-1|TRBD2|medium-sized
TGCGCCAGCAGCCAAGAAGGTGGGGCTAGCGGGAATGAGCAGTTCTTC
CASSQEGGASGNEQFF
>TRBV5-1|TRBJ2-5|.|.
TGCGCCAGCAGCTTTCGAGGGGCTGAGGAGACCCAGTACTTC
CASSFRGAEETQYF
>TRBV6-5|TRBJ1-5|.|.
TGTGCCAGCAGGAGGGGAGTCCAAGGCGTTCAGCCCCAGCATTTT
CASRRGVQGVQPQHF
>TRBV7-2|TRBJ1-2|TRBD1|.
TGTGCCAGCAGCCCCTATCGGACTCACAGGGGAGGCTACACCTTC
CASSPYRTHRGGYTF
>TRBV28|TRBJ1-5|.|.
TGTGCCAGCAGTTCCCGGCCGGGCAAGGGCGATAGCAATCAGCCCCAGCATTTT
CASSSRPGKGDSNQPQHF
>TRBV19|TRBJ1-5|.|.
TGTGCCAGTGGGGCAAGGGGGAATCAGCCCCAGCATTTT
CASGARGNQPQHF
>TRBV6-5|TRBJ2-1|TRBD1|.
TGTGCCAGCGGACAGGGGCTGGGGGAGCAGTTCTTC
CASGQGLGEQFF
>TRBV6-5|TRBJ2-1|TRBD1|.
TGTGCCGGCGACAGGGGGGGCGATGAGCAGTTCTTC
CAGDRGGDEQFF
>TRBV7-9|TRBJ1-6|.|.
TGTGCCAGCAGCCCGCAGGGTTCCTATAATTCACCCCTCCACTTT
CASSPQGSYNSPLHF
>TRBV30|TRBJ2-5|TRBD2|medium-sized
TGTGCCTGGAGCGGGCTAGCGGGAGCACAAGGGGAGACCCAGTACTTC
CAWSGLAGAQGETQYF
>TRBV25-1|TRBJ2-1|.|.
TGTGCCAGCAGTGCATTTGCGGATGAGCAGTTCTTC
CASSAFADEQFF
>TRBV28|TRBJ1-6|.|few
TGTGCCAGCAGCCTCCGGGACCGGGGGTCACCCCTCCACTTT
CASSLRDRGSPLHF
>TRBV2|TRBJ1-2|TRBD1|.
TGTGCCAGCAGTGAAGTACAGGGGGTGGATGGCTACACCTTC
CASSEVQGVDGYTF
>TRBV18|TRBJ1-4|TRBD1|few
TGTGCCAGCTCACCTACGGGACAGGAAAAACTGTTTTTT
CASSPTGQEKLFF
>TRBV6-2/TRBV6-3|TRBJ1-5|TRBD1|.
TGTGCCAGCAGTTACCTGGGACAGGGGGCAATGCAGCCCCAGCATTTT
CASSYLGQGAMQPQHF
>TRBV4-3|TRBJ1-6|.|few
TGCGCCAGCAGCCAAGAAGTCCGAGACACGGCTTCACCCCTCCACTTT
CASSQEVRDTASPLHF
>TRBV18|TRBJ1-1|TRBD1|.
TGTGCCAGCTCAAGCGGGACAGGTATGAACACTGAAGCTTTCTTT
CASSSGTGMNTEAFF
>TRBV7-9|TRBJ1-2|.|few
TGTGCCAGCAGCTTTAAGACCGGTCTGGGTGGCTACACCTTC
CASSFKTGLGGYTF
>TRBV19|TRBJ1-4|.|.
TGTGCCAGTAGTATATCAGGGGATACAACTAATGAAAAACTGTTTTTT
CASSISGDTTNEKLFF
>TRBV7-9|TRBJ1-2|TRBD1|.
TGTGCCAGCAGCTTAGGACAGGGCGATGGCTATGGCTACACCTTC
CASSLGQGDGYGYTF
>TRBV18|TRBJ2-1|.|.
TGTGCCAGCTCACCACTTTCCGCCAGCACCGACAATGAGCAGTTCTTC
CASSPLSASTDNEQFF